This T cell receptor (beta chain) is drawn from a study of metastatic and nonmetastatic thyroid tumors. On the study more broadly: Malignant thyroid and benign thyroid patients provided blood and tumor or nodule tissue whose repertoires were compared.

The CDR3 consists of 16 residues. J gave up 3 bases and V 2 bases, and 8 bases lay outside the gene matches. Germline CDR1 and CDR2: WSHSY and SAAADI. The study, taken as a whole, reports: As reported, TCR beta diversity in blood and tumor was significantly higher in malignant thyroid tumors than in benign nodules.

This clone appeared a few times. The antigen remains unidentified. No patient had received any treatment before thyroid surgery. Methods used by the authors: A classifier of distant metastasis in papillary thyroid cancer was built from CDR3 differences (across clinicopathological groups). With MiXCR, TCRdb called clones anew from the PCR reads. The V and J calls and clone size are TCRdb's, not the authors'. The table has under 100,000 clones, 8.6% seen once. The TCR was taken from a female donor with papillary thyroid cancer or a benign thyroid nodule (not recorded which). Some clones in this sample may be carry-over from other donors' samples. The sequencing sample was made of blood. The rearrangement joins TRBV10-2 to TRBJ1-1, with TRBD1 matching 8 bases. CDR3 in DNA: TGCGCCAGCAGTGAGGGGGGAACAGGGGGTTACACTGAAGCTTTCTTT. Its translation: CASSEGGTGGYTEAFF.